This is a list of T cell receptor beta chains from one sample in a study of T cells in Graves' hyperthyroidism and ophthalmopathy. TCRdb analysed the multiplex PCR reads with MiXCR anew, one entry per CDR3 protein. The sample lists 360,000 or so distinct CDR3 sequences; roughly 15% were seen once. The sample comprised blood. Receptors were obtained from an older woman with Graves' ophthalmopathy. The CDR3 runs from the conserved cysteine through the conserved F or W. A D gene is named only where the DNA matches it firmly. The size entry is marked missing in some rows and otherwise reads once, few, many or a size class.

j_call d_call clone_size v_call cdr3_aa cdr3_nt
TRBJ2-7 - few TRBV6-2/TRBV6-3 CASSQGQAGTYEQYF TGTGCCAGCAGTCAGGGCCAAGCTGGCACCTACGAGCAGTACTTC
TRBJ1-2 TRBD1 many TRBV20-1 CSARLTGGWGYGYTF TGCAGTGCTAGATTGACAGGGGGTTGGGGCTATGGCTACACCTTC
TRBJ1-1 - many TRBV7-6 CASSTEPDTEAFF TGTGCCAGCAGCACCGAACCGGACACTGAAGCTTTCTTT
TRBJ2-1 - - TRBV19 CASSPPGYYNEQFF TGTGCCAGTAGTCCGCCAGGCTACTACAATGAGCAGTTCTTC
TRBJ2-3 TRBD1 many TRBV30 CAWSETGADTQYF TGTGCCTGGAGTGAAACAGGGGCAGATACGCAGTATTTT
TRBJ2-7 - - TRBV19 CASSKGGHSSYEQYF TGTGCCAGTAGCAAGGGCGGGCACAGCTCCTACGAGCAGTACTTC
TRBJ2-5 TRBD1 many TRBV6-1 CASTTTGIKETQYF TGTGCCAGCACCACGACAGGGATTAAAGAGACCCAGTACTTC
TRBJ1-1 - many TRBV11-2 CASSFGGASTEAFF TGTGCCAGCAGCTTTGGGGGGGCATCCACTGAAGCTTTCTTT
TRBJ2-5 TRBD2 many TRBV11-2 CASSSPRPSGETQYF TGTGCCAGCAGCTCCCCGCGGCCTAGCGGAGAGACCCAGTACTTC
TRBJ2-1 TRBD2 - TRBV3-1 CASSQIAGRFNEQFF TGTGCCAGCAGCCAAATAGCGGGACGATTCAATGAGCAGTTCTTC
TRBJ1-4 - - TRBV19 CASVTGFANEKLFF TGTGCCAGTGTAACAGGGTTTGCTAATGAAAAACTGTTTTTT
TRBJ1-2 - - TRBV5-6 CASSFGDNGYTF TGTGCCAGCAGCTTCGGGGACAATGGCTACACCTTC
TRBJ2-7 TRBD2 many TRBV2 CASQSGGRTYEQYF TGTGCCAGCCAGAGCGGGGGGAGAACCTACGAGCAGTACTTC
TRBJ2-3 - many TRBV9 CASSVGQGLLSTDTQYF TGTGCCAGCAGCGTAGGGCAAGGGCTACTTAGCACAGATACGCAGTATTTT
TRBJ2-1 - - TRBV20-1 CSAREINEQFF TGCAGTGCTAGAGAAATCAATGAGCAGTTCTTC